This TCR beta chain was profiled in a study of neurological immune-mediated disorders. Study results and caveats: None of the CDR3 amino acid sequences found in expanded clones was shared across subjects. This suggests that the TCR-beta repertoires were private in all groups. It was HTLV-1-associated myelopathy that showed the most TCR clonal expansion, while multiple sclerosis showed the least, falling below healthy controls.

Ten or more counts support this clonotype. Antigen unknown. Trimming took 7 bases from V and 5 from J; bases not matched to a gene: 17. This CDR3 has 16 amino acids. Germline CDR1 SGHRS, CDR2 YFSETQ. Synthesis of cDNA was performed by 5'RACE using 10-nucleotide random UMIs. Using its own MiXCR run on the 5' RACE reads, TCRdb lists one record per CDR3 protein. This repertoire shows around 15,000 distinct CDR3 sequences, roughly 14% found once; its top ten account for roughly 15%. PBMCs stored at -80 C, 2 million in total, were the source of the unsorted libraries. Sequencing was carried out using PBMCs. This rearrangement joins TRBV5-1 to TRBJ1-1, with 7 bases lining up with TRBD1. This receptor was identified in a man aged 55-75 years with HTLV-1-associated myelopathy (HAM/TSP). The CDR3 here is CASFAGKGQVRTEAFF. CDR3 bases: TGCGCCAGCTTCGCTGGTAAAGGACAGGTTAGGACTGAAGCTTTCTTT.